This TCR beta chain stems from a study of vaccination effects on CD4 cells after COVID-19. Study observations and caveats: Marked clonal contraction was seen in infection- and vaccine-induced clones late after vaccination.

Sequencing was preceded by expansion of antigen-specific CD4+ T cells with viral peptide pools in the ViraFEST assay. Following a roughly eleven-day culture, CD4+ T cells were purified. The vaccine given was either BNT162b2 or mRNA-1273, in two doses. Nucleocapsid antibody tests were negative, and the vaccine recipients had no prior SARS-CoV-2 infection. This CDR3 region has 15 residues. Germline loops: CDR1 MGHDK, CDR2 SYGVNS. Deletions cut 5 bases from V and 4 bases from J, with 14 bases between. Worth noting for this clone: Its antigen remains unknown.

Sequencing used immunoSEQ multiplex PCR; TCRdb keeps in-frame clones, though not all of them. The sample lists roughly 70,000 clones; roughly 76% were seen once. The source of this sequence is a human donor who received a COVID-19 vaccine. This sequence joins TRBV25-1 and TRBJ1-4; D perhaps matches TRBD1 (5 bases). Specimen: CD4+ T cells from PBMCs cultured with HCoV-OC43 spike peptides, collected after COVID-19 vaccination. Subset given: HCoV-OC43 spike overlapping peptide pool stimulation. The CDR3 DNA follows: TGTGCCAGCAGTTCGATGACAGTTAATAATGAAAAACTGTTTTTT. This codes for CASSSMTVNNEKLFF.